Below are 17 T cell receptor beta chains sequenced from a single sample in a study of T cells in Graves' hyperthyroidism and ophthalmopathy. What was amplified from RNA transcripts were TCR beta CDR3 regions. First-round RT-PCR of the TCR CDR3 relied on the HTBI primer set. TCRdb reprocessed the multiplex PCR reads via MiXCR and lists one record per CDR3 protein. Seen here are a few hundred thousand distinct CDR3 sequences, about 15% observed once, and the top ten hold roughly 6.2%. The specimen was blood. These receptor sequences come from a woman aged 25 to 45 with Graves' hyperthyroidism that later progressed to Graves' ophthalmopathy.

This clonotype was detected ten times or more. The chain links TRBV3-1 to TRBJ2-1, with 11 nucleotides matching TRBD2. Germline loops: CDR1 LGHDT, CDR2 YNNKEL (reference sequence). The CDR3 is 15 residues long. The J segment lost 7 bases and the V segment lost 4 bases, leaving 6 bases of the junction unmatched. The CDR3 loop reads CASSLGVAGGNEQFF. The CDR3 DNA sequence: TGTGCCAGCAGCCTTGGTGTAGCGGGAGGGAATGAGCAGTTCTTC.

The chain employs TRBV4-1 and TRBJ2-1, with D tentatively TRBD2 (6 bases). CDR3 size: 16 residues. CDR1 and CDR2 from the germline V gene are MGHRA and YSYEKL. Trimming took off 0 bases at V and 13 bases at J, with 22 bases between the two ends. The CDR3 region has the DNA TGCGCCAGCAGCCAAGAGAGCACTAACGGGAGTTCTCCCCAGTTCTTC. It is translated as CASSQESTNGSSPQFF.

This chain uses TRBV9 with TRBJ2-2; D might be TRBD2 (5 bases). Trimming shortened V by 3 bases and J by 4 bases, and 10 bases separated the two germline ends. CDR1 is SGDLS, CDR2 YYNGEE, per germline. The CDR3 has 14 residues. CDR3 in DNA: TGTGCCAGCAGCGATAGGAGCGGCACCGGGGAGCTGTTTTTT. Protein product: CASSDRSGTGELFF.

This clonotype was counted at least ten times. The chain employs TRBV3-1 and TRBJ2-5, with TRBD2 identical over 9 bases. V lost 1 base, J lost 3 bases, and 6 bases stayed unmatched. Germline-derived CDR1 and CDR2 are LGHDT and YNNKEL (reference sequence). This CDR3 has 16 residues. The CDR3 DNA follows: TGTGCCAGCAGCCAAGCCCGAGCGGGAGGAGAAGAGACCCAGTACTTC. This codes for CASSQARAGGEETQYF.

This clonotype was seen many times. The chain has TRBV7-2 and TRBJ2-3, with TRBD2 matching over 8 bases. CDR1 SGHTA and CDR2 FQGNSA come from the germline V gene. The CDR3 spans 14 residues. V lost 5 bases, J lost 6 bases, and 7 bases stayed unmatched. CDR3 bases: TGTGCCAGCAGCCTGGGACTAGAGGCGGATACGCAGTATTTT. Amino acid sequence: CASSLGLEADTQYF.

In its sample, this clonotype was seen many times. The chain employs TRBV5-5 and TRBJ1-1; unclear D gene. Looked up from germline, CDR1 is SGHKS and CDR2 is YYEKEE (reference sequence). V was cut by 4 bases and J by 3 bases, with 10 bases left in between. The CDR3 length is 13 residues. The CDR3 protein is CASSQGPYTEAFF. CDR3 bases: TGTGCCAGCAGCCAAGGACCGTACACTGAAGCTTTCTTT.

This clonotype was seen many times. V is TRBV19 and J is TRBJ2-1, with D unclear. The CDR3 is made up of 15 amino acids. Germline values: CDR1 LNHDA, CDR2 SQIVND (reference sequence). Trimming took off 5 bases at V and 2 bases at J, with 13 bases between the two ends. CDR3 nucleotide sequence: TGTGCCAGTAGTTTTGGAACGGTTGCCTACAATGAGCAGTTCTTC. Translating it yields CASSFGTVAYNEQFF.

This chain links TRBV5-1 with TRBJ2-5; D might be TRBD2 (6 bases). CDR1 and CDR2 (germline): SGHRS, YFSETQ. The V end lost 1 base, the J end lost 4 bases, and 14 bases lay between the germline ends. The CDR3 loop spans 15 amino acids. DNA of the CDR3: TGCGCCAGCAGCTTGTCCCCCGGGGGTGGAGAGACCCAGTACTTC. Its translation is CASSLSPGGGETQYF.

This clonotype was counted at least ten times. CDR3 bases: TGTGCCAGCAGGATTACCACGTCCAATCAGCCCCAGCATTTT. Translation gives CASRITTSNQPQHF. The V gene is TRBV2, the J gene TRBJ1-5, with D unclear. Germline values: CDR1 SNHLY, CDR2 FYNNEI. CDR3 length: 14 amino acids. Trimming stripped 6 bases from V and 3 bases from J, with 12 bases between.

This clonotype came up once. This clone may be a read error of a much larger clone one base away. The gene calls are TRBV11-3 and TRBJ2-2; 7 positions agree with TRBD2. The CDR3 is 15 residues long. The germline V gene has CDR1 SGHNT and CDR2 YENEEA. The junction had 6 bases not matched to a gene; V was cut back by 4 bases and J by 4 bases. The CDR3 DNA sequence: TGTGCCAGCAGCTCCGGGGACTACTGCACCGGGGAGCTGTTTTTT. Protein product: CASSSGDYCTGELFF.

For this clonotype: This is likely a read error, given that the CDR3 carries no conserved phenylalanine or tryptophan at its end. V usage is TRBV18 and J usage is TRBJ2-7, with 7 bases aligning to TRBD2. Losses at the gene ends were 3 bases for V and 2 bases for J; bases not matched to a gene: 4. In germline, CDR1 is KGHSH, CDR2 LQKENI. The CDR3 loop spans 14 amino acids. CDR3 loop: CASSPASGTYEQYS. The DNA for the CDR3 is TGTGCCAGCTCACCGGCTAGCGGAACCTACGAGCAGTACTCC.

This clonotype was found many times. CDR3 sequence: CASSIDIGGVSDYGYTF. As DNA, the CDR3 is TGTGCCAGTAGTATAGATATTGGAGGGGTCTCGGACTATGGCTACACCTTC. J is TRBJ1-2 and V is TRBV19; D may be TRBD1 (5 bases). The CDR3 has 17 residues. Trimming removed 0 bases at V and 3 bases at J, with 17 bases between. Germline V gene data show CDR1 as LNHDA and CDR2 as SQIVND (reference sequence).

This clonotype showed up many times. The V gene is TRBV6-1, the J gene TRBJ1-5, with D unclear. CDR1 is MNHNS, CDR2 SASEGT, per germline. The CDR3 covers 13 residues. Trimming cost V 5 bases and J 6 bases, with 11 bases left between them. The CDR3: CASSPEGGQPQHF. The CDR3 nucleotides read TGTGCCAGCAGTCCGGAAGGAGGTCAGCCCCAGCATTTT.

The CDR3 reads CASSQLPGTPGYF. CDR3 in DNA: TGCGCCAGCAGCCAACTTCCCGGGACACCAGGGTACTTC. The V call is TRBV4-1, the J call TRBJ2-5; D might be TRBD1 (6 bases). The germline V gene encodes CDR1 MGHRA and CDR2 YSYEKL. This CDR3 region has 13 residues. V shed 2 bases and J shed 13 bases, with 17 bases lying between them.

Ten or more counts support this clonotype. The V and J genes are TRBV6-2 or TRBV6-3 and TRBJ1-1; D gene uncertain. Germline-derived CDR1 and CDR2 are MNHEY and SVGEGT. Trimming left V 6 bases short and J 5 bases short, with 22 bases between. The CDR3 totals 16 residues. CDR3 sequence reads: CASSRRRAMAITEAFF. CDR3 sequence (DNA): TGTGCCAGCAGCCGCCGACGGGCCATGGCAATTACTGAAGCTTTCTTT.

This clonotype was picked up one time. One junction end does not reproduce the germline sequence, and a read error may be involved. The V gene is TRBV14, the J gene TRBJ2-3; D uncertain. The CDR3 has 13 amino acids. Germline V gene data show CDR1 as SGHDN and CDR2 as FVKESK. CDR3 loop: CASNQIVADTQYF. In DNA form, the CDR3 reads TGTGCCAGCAACCAAATCGTAGCAGATACGCAGTATTTT.

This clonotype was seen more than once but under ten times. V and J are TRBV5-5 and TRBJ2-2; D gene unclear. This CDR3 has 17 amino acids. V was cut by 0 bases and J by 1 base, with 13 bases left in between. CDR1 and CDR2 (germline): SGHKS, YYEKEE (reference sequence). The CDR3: CASSLATVRQNTGELFF. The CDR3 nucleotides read TGTGCCAGCAGCTTGGCCACGGTACGACAGAACACCGGGGAGCTGTTTTTT. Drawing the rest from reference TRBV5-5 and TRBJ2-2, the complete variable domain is DAGVTQSPTHLIKTRGQQVTLRCSPISGHKSVSWYQQVLGQGPQFIFQYYEKEERGRGNFPDRFSARQFPNYSSELNVNALLLGDSALYLCASSLATVRQNTGELFFGEGSRLTVL.